The clone carrying this TCR beta chain was seen more than once but under ten times. As yet, its antigen is unknown. Germline V gene data show CDR1 as DFQATT and CDR2 as SNEGSKA (reference sequence). The CDR3 loop spans 16 amino acids. V lost 3 bases, J lost 9 bases, and 13 bases stayed unmatched. This specimen belongs to a study of response to subunit inactivated influenza vaccine. Study-level points and caveats: It was the authors' suggestion that each seasonal influenza vaccination recruits few new T cells.

TCRdb reprocessed the RT-PCR reads with MiXCR, giving one entry per CDR3 protein. The repertoire holds a few hundred thousand distinct CDR3 sequences, with over 20% as singletons. The receptor's source is a man aged 45 to 75 who received an inactivated influenza vaccine. The rearrangement links TRBV20-1 to TRBJ2-1; TRBD2 aligns across 11 bases. Specimen: PBMCs from blood, collected about 19 months after vaccination. CDR3 residues: CSASSSGGMRPVEQFF. The CDR3 coding sequence is TGCAGTGCTAGCTCTAGCGGGGGGATGAGGCCCGTTGAGCAGTTCTTC.